This paragraph reports one TCR beta chain. The antigen is unknown. The sample belongs to a study of T cell responses to AZD1222 COVID-19 vaccine. Study results and limitations: Reportedly, nearly half the spike-specific TCRs target unmutated variant regions. Donors, mostly white British, included more females; clonal diversity was possibly underestimated. Elevations in Spike-specific TCR breadth and depth followed administration of two AZD1222 doses. The CD4 TCRs associated with vaccination extended across spike and predominated at 160-218 and 743-854.

V trimming: 5 bases; J trimming: 5 bases; junction bases outside the gene matches: 4. CDR1 and CDR2 (germline): SGHTA, FQGNSA. The CDR3 sequence is 14 residues long. TCRdb keeps only in-frame clones here, not all; method: immunoSEQ multiplex PCR. The table lists over 100,000 clones, about 85% of them singletons. V usage is TRBV7-2 and J usage is TRBJ1-5, with 9 bases fitting TRBD1. The starting material was peripheral blood, obtained on day 0 of AZD1222 vaccination. This clonotype originated in an adult in good health. The CDR3: CASSARQGDQPQHF. DNA of the CDR3: TGTGCCAGCAGCGCCCGACAGGGGGATCAGCCCCAGCATTTT. The full variable domain, its missing parts supplied by reference TRBV7-2 and TRBJ1-5, is GAGVSQSPSNKVTEKGKDVELRCDPISGHTALYWYRQSLGQGLEFLIYFQGNSAPDKSGLPSDRFSAERTGGSVSTLTIQRTQQEDSAVYLCASSARQGDQPQHFGDGTRLSIL.